The sequence of this T cell receptor (beta chain) was determined in a study of a mutant IDH1 vaccine in newly diagnosed glioma. Study background: The study gave patients eight vaccinations in weeks 1, 3, 5, 7, 11, 15, 19, 23. Patients were started on vaccination 4-6 weeks after radiotherapy alone, or with temozolomide cycles. A roughly 60% male, approximately 38% female split and a mean age of approximately 40 years characterized treated patients. Study observations and caveats: Changes to the top peripheral T cell clonotypes appeared unrelated to pseudoprogression.

Indicated time point: week 11, during vaccination. Doses of 300 ug of mutant IDH1 20-mer peptide were given with topical imiquimod. As for this clone: The antigen is undetermined.

Measured with immunoSEQ multiplex PCR; TCRdb has only the in-frame clones, and not every one. This repertoire shows around 60,000 clones, over 75% found once; its top ten account for under 2%. The clonotype comes from a man in his forties or fifties with glioma. Sequencing was performed on PBMCs, taken from a glioma patient whose treatment included an IDH1 peptide vaccine.

Here the CDR3 DNA reads TGTGCCAGCAGCCCCTGGACTAGCGACTACGAGCAGTACTTC. Translating it yields CASSPWTSDYEQYF. The chain joins TRBV9 to TRBJ2-7, with 9 bases fitting TRBD2. V lost 4 bases, J lost 3 bases, and 5 bases stayed unmatched. This CDR3 region has 14 residues. Germline V gene data show CDR1 as SGDLS and CDR2 as YYNGEE.